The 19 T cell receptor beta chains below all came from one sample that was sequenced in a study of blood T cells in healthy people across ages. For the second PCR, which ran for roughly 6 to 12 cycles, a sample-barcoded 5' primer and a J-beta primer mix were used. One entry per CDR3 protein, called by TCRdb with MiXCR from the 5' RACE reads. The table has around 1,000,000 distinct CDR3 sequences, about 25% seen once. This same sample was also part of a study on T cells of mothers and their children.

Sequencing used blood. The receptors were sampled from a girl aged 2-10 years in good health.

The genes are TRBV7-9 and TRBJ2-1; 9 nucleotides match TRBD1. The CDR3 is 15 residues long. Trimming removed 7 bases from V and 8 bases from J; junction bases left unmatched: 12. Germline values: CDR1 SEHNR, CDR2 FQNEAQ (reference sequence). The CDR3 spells CASTPPGTGYDEQFF. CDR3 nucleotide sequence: TGTGCCAGCACTCCACCCGGGACAGGGTATGATGAGCAGTTCTTC.

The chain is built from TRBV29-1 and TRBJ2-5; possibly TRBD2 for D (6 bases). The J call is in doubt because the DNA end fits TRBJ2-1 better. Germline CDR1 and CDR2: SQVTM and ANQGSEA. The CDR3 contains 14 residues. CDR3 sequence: CSAGGPLSYNEQFF. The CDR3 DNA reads TGCAGCGCCGGAGGGCCTTTGAGCTACAATGAGCAGTTCTTC.

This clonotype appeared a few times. The CDR3 DNA is TGTGCCAGCAGCCATCCGACAGGGCGAGAGCAGTACTTC. Protein sequence: CASSHPTGREQYF. This chain connects TRBV7-9 to TRBJ2-5; 7 bases match TRBD1. Germline V gives CDR1 SEHNR, CDR2 FQNEAQ (reference sequence). This CDR3 comprises 13 residues. V dropped 5 bases and J dropped 11; count of bases not matched to a gene: 11.

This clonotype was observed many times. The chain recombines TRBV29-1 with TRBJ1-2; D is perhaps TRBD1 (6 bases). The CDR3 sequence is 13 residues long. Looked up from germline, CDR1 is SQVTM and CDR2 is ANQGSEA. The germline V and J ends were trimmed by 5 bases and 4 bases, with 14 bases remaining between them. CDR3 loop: CSVSRTDFYGYTF. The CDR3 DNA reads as TGCAGCGTTTCGCGGACAGACTTCTATGGCTACACCTTC.

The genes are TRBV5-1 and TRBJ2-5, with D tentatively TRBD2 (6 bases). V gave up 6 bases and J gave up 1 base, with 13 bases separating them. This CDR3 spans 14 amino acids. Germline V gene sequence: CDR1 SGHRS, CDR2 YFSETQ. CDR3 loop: CASKYQGGQETQYF. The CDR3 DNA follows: TGCGCCAGCAAATATCAGGGAGGCCAAGAGACCCAGTACTTC.

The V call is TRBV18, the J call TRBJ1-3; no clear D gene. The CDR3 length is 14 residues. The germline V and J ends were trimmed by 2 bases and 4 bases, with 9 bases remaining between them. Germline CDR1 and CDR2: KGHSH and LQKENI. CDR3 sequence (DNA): TGTGCCAGCTCACCAATGAGTTCCGGAAACACCATATATTTT. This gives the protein CASSPMSSGNTIYF.

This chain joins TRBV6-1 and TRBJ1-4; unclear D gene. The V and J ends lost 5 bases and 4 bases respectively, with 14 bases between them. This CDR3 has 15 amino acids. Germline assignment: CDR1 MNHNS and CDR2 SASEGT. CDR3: CASSLPSDHNEKLFF. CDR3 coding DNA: TGTGCCAGCAGTTTACCTTCGGACCATAATGAAAAACTGTTTTTT.

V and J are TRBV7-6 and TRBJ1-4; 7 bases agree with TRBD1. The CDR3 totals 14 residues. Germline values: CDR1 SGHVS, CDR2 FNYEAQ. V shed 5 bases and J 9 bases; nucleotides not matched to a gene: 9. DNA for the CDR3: TGTGCCAGCAGCAGGGACAGCTTAAATAAAAAACTGTTTTTT. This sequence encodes CASSRDSLNKKLFF.

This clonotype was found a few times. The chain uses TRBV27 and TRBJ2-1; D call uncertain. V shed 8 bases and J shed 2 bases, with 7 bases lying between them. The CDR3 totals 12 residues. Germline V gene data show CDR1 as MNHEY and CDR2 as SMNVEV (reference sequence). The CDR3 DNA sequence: TGTGCCAGCGCGGTCCCCTACAATGAGCAGTTCTTC. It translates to CASAVPYNEQFF.

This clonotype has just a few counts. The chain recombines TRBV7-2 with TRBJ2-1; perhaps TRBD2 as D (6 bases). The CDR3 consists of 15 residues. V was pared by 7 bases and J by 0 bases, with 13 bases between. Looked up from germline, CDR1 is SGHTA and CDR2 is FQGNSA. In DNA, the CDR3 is TGTGCCAGCACTAGCGCCCCCAGCTCCTACAATGAGCAGTTCTTC. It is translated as CASTSAPSSYNEQFF.

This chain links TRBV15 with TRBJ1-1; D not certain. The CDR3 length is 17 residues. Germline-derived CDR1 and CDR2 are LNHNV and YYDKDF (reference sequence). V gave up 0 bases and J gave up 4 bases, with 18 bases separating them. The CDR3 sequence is CATSREKGLLESTEAFF. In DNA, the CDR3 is TGTGCCACCAGCAGAGAGAAAGGCCTACTCGAGAGCACTGAAGCTTTCTTT.

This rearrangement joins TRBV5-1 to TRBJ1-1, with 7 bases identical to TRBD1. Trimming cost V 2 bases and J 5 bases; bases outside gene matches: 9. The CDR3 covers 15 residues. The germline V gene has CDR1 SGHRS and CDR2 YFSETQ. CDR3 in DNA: TGCGCCAGCAGCTTACAACAGGGGCCGGGGACTGAAGCTTTCTTT. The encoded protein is CASSLQQGPGTEAFF. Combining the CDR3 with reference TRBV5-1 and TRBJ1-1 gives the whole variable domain KAGVTQTPRYLIKTRGQQVTLSCSPISGHRSVSWYQQTPGQGLQFLFEYFSETQRNKGNFPGRFSGRQFSNSRSEMNVSTLELGDSALYLCASSLQQGPGTEAFFGQGTRLTVV.

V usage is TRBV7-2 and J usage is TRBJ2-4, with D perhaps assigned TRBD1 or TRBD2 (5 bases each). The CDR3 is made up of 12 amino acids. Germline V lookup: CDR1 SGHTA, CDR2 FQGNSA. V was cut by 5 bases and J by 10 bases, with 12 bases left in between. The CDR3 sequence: CASSLGTTIQYF. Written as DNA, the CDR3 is TGTGCCAGCAGCCTTGGGACCACTATTCAGTACTTC.

The CDR3 region is CASRPLGNEQFF. The CDR3 DNA reads TGTGCCAGCAGGCCCCTGGGGAATGAGCAGTTCTTC. This sequence joins TRBV6-1 and TRBJ2-5, with D unresolved. The J call may be faulty, since TRBJ2-1 better matches the DNA end. The length of the CDR3 is 12 residues. CDR1 is MNHNS and CDR2 is SASEGT in the germline V gene.

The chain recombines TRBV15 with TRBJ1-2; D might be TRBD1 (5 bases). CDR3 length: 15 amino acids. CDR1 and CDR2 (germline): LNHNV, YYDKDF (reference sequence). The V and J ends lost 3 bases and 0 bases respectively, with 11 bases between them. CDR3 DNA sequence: TGTGCCACCAGCAGCCGACAGTTAGCTAACTATGGCTACACCTTC. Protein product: CATSSRQLANYGYTF.

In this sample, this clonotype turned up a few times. The DNA of the CDR3 is TGTGCCAGCACTAGCGGGAGTAGGGAGACCCAGTACTTC. It is translated as CASTSGSRETQYF. The chain recombines TRBV25-1 with TRBJ2-1; 10 bases are shared with TRBD2. The J call may be mistaken, given a closer DNA end match to TRBJ2-5. This CDR3 is built from 13 residues. CDR1 and CDR2 (germline): MGHDK, SYGVNS.

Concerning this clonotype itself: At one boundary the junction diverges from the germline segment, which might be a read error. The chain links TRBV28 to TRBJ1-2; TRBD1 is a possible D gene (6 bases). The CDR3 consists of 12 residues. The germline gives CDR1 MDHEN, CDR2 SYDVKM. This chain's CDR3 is CASSKGGYGYAF. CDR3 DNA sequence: TGTGCCAGCAGCAAGGGGGGGTATGGCTACGCCTTC.

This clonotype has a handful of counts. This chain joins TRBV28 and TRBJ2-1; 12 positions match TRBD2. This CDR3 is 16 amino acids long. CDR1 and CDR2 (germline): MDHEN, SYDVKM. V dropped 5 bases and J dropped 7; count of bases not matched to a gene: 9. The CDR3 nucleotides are TGTGCCAGCAGTGTATTGACTAGCGGGAGAAGAAATGAGCAGTTCTTC. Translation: CASSVLTSGRRNEQFF.

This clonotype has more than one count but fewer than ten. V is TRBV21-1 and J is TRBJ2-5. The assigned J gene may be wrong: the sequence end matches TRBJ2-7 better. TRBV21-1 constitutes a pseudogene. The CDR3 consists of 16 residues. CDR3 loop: CASSKWCGPRTYEQYF. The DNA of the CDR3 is TGTGCCAGCAGCAAATGGTGTGGACCGAGGACCTACGAGCAGTACTTC.